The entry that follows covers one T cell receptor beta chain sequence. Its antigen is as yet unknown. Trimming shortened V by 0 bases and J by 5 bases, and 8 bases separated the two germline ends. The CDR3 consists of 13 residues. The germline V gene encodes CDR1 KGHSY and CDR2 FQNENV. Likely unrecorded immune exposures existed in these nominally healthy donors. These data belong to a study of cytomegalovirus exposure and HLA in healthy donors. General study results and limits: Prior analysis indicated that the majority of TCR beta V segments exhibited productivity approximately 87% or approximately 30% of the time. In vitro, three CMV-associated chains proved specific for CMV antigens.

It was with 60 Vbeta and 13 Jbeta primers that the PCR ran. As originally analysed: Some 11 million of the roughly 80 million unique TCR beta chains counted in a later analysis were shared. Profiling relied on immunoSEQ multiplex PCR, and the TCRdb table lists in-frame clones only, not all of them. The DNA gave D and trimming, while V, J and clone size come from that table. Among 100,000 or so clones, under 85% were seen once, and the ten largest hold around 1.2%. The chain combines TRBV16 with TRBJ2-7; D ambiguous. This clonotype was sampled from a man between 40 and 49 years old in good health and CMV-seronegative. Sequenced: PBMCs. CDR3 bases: TGTGCCAGCAGCCAATCCAGGATCCACGAGCAGTACTTC. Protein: CASSQSRIHEQYF. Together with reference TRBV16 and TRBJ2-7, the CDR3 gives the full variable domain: GEEVAQTPKHLVRGEGQKAKLYCAPIKGHSYVFWYQQVLKNEFKFLISFQNENVFDETGMPKERFSAKCLPNSPCSLEIQATKLEDSAVYFCASSQSRIHEQYFGPGTRLTVT.